Below, 8 T cell receptor beta chains from the same sample are listed, as sequenced in a study of immune evolution from preneoplasia to lung adenocarcinoma. Generated by immunoSEQ multiplex PCR, the TCRdb table keeps only in-frame clones and is missing some. The sample lists roughly 3,200 clones; 40% to 60% were seen once. What was sequenced was FFPE normal lung tissue adjacent to the tumor. Receptor source: a person aged 50 to 59 with lung adenocarcinoma.

This clone showed up just a few times. This rearrangement joins TRBV30 to TRBJ2-7, with D unresolved. Between the trimmed V and J ends, which lost 0 bases and 8 bases, there was a span of 8 bases. The CDR3 is 11 amino acids. CDR1 is GTSNPN, CDR2 SVGIG, per germline (reference sequence). CDR3 protein: CAWSVSEKQYF. The DNA for the CDR3 is TGTGCCTGGAGTGTCTCTGAGAAGCAGTACTTC.

Only a few counts were recorded for this clone. The J gene is TRBJ2-3, the V gene TRBV2; D remains ambiguous. V lost 7 bases to trimming and J lost 5 bases, with 16 bases between them. This CDR3 is 14 amino acids long. The germline gives CDR1 SNHLY, CDR2 FYNNEI. CDR3 sequence reads: CASTLDLLGDTQYF. The CDR3 bases are TGTGCCAGCACCCTAGACTTATTGGGAGATACGCAGTATTTT.

Relative to its sample, this clone is large. The chain links TRBV30 to TRBJ1-1; 7 nucleotides align to TRBD1. The CDR3 has 12 residues. Germline V gene data show CDR1 as GTSNPN and CDR2 as SVGIG (reference sequence). Trimming at V came to 2 bases and at J to 7 bases, leaving 4 bases not matched to a gene. Here the CDR3 reads CAWSYQGGEAFF. The CDR3 bases are TGTGCCTGGAGTTACCAGGGGGGTGAAGCTTTCTTT.

The rearrangement uses TRBV4-1 and TRBJ2-7; 9 nucleotides align to TRBD2. V shed 5 bases and J 0 bases; nucleotides not matched to a gene: 8. This CDR3 comprises 16 residues. CDR1 is MGHRA, CDR2 YSYEKL, per germline. The CDR3, as DNA: TGCGCCAGCAGCGTCCGATCTAGCGGGGACTCCTACGAGCAGTACTTC. Translated, it gives CASSVRSSGDSYEQYF.

This chain links TRBV18 with TRBJ1-4; TRBD1 might be the D (5 bases). The germline gives CDR1 KGHSH, CDR2 LQKENI. This CDR3 is built from 13 residues. V was clipped by 4 bases and J by 6 bases, with 9 bases between them. The CDR3 DNA reads TGTGCCAGCTCACTCATGACAGATGAAAAACTGTTTTTT. This codes for CASSLMTDEKLFF.

The genes are TRBV12-5 and TRBJ1-1; TRBD1 agrees at 9 bases. The junction had 3 bases not matched to a gene; V was cut back by 6 bases and J by 1 base. Germline loops: CDR1 LGHNT, CDR2 FRNRAP. The CDR3 consists of 14 residues. DNA of the CDR3: TGTGCTAGTGGCCGGGGACAGGGGAACACTGAAGCTTTCTTT. This gives the protein CASGRGQGNTEAFF.

This clone was detected only once. This rearrangement joins TRBV6-5 to TRBJ2-5; D is ambiguous. This CDR3 is 14 amino acids long. Trimming removed 0 bases at V and 4 bases at J, with 9 bases between. From germline, CDR1 is MNHEY and CDR2 SVGAGI. CDR3 nucleotides: TGTGCCAGCAGTTACTCGTCCGAAGGAGAGACCCAGTACTTC. Its protein product is CASSYSSEGETQYF.

This clone was counted between two and nine times. The chain combines TRBV30 with TRBJ2-1, with D perhaps TRBD1 (6 bases). From germline, CDR1 is GTSNPN and CDR2 SVGIG (reference sequence). CDR3 length: 15 residues. The V end lost 3 bases, the J end lost 1 base, and 13 bases lay between the germline ends. This CDR3 is CAWSWGPTSYNEQFF. The CDR3 bases are TGTGCCTGGAGCTGGGGGCCTACGTCCTACAATGAGCAGTTCTTC. The entire variable domain, with the rest obtained from reference TRBV30 and TRBJ2-1, is as follows: SQTIHQWPATLVQPVGSPLSLECTVEGTSNPNLYWYRQAAGRGLQLLFYSVGIGQISSEVPQNLSASRPQDRQFILSSKKLLLSDSGFYLCAWSWGPTSYNEQFFGPGTRLTVL.